These 8 T cell receptor beta chains came from one sample sequenced in a study of control samples from healthy donors and cancer patients. Sequencing was performed with immunoSEQ multiplex PCR; in TCRdb, only in-frame clones are kept and a portion is missing. The data hold around 93,000 clones, with roughly 90% observed a single time. The sample was blood. These receptors were obtained from a human donor in good health. The donor label of this sample is uncertain.

Concerning this clone itself: In the same sample, other DNA sequences code for this CDR3. The chain joins TRBV18 to TRBJ1-2, with 12 bases aligning to TRBD1. V gave up 3 bases and J gave up 8 bases; unmatched junction bases: 7. CDR3 length: 15 residues. Germline CDR1 reads KGHSH; CDR2 reads LQKENI. The CDR3 sequence is CASSPRGQGAGGYTF. In nucleotides, the CDR3 is TGTGCCAGCTCACCGAGGGGACAGGGGGCGGGGGGCTACACCTTC.

The chain joins TRBV12-3 or TRBV12-4 to TRBJ2-1; unclear D gene. The length of the CDR3 is 11 residues. V was shortened by 4 bases and J by 7 bases, with 5 bases between the two germline ends. CDR3 region: CASSYKNEQFF. The CDR3 nucleotides are TGTGCCAGCAGTTACAAGAATGAGCAGTTCTTC.

This clone was recorded once. The V call is TRBV19, the J call TRBJ2-1, with no clear D. Germline V gene data show CDR1 as LNHDA and CDR2 as SQIVND (reference sequence). The CDR3 sequence is 16 residues long. The V end was cut by 6 bases, the J end by 4 bases, with 19 bases between. The CDR3 nucleotides are TGTGCCAGTAGAATGACCAGGTGGGCGACATACAATGAGCAGTTCTTC. This translates into CASRMTRWATYNEQFF.

The rearrangement joins TRBV21-1 to TRBJ2-5; the table calls TRBD1, which could not be checked here. TRBV21-1 is a listed pseudogene. The CDR3 consists of 16 residues. For the CDR3, the DNA is TGTGCCAGCAGCTCCGGGACAGAGACAGATCAAGAGACCCAGTACTTC. Protein: CASSSGTETDQETQYF.

V and J are TRBV6-1 and TRBJ1-2, with D tentatively TRBD1 (6 bases). The germline CDR1 and CDR2 sequences are MNHNS and SASEGT. The CDR3 runs 15 residues. V lost 0 bases, J lost 5 bases, and 13 bases lay in between. In DNA, the CDR3 is TGTGCCAGCAGTGAAGCGTCACAGGGAGGATATGGCTACACCTTC. Protein product: CASSEASQGGYGYTF.

This chain uses TRBV5-8 with TRBJ2-2, with 7 bases that match TRBD2. The CDR3 runs to 15 residues. Per the germline V gene, CDR1 is SGHTS and CDR2 is YDEGEE. The V segment lost 2 bases and the J segment 5 bases; nucleotides outside the gene matches: 6. CDR3 residues: CASSFSGAWTGELFF. DNA for the CDR3: TGTGCCAGCAGCTTCAGCGGGGCGTGGACCGGGGAGCTGTTTTTT.

V usage is TRBV7-2 and J usage is TRBJ1-4; D might be TRBD1 (6 bases). CDR3 size: 15 residues. Per germline, CDR1 SGHTA and CDR2 FQGNSA. V lost 6 bases and J 6 bases, leaving 17 bases between the germline ends. The CDR3 protein is CASRTSGGRDEKLFF. DNA of the CDR3: TGTGCCAGCAGAACCTCTGGGGGGCGCGATGAAAAACTGTTTTTT.

V is TRBV7-9 and J is TRBJ2-5, with D maybe TRBD2 (5 bases). Germline values: CDR1 SEHNR, CDR2 FQNEAQ (reference sequence). V was trimmed by 1 base and J by 4 bases, leaving 10 bases between them. The CDR3 spans 14 residues. The CDR3 DNA is TGTGCCAGCAGCTTAGGTACGGGATCAGAGACCCAGTACTTC. This sequence encodes CASSLGTGSETQYF.